This T cell receptor beta chain was obtained from a study of shared clonotypes between healthy human individuals. For the study at large: Samples came from a couple of female and a few male donors aged 18 to 49.

Study-level results: Relative to their counterparts shared across all four donors, non-shared clonotypes exhibited diminished generation probabilities. The sharing of approximately 4.6% of naive CD4 clonotypes was seen across a handful of donors. The authors expected sequencing depth to affect clonotype sharing among donors.

Libraries were prepared by immunoSEQ multiplex PCR; TCRdb keeps only in-frame clonotypes and omits some of them. This sample has over a million clones, with about 80% found just once. Regarding this clone: Its antigen is unidentified.

Source material: memory CD4+ T cells from PBMCs. Specified subset: CD45RA-negative fraction. This TCR came from a man between 18 and 35 years old in good health. Some clones in this sample may be carry-over from other donors' samples.

The CDR3 protein is CASSFRVSSSGANVLTF. DNA of the CDR3: TGTGCCAGCAGCTTCAGGGTTTCTAGCTCTGGGGCCAACGTCCTGACTTTC. This chain uses TRBV5-8 with TRBJ2-6; weak D call: TRBD1 (5 bases). Trimming took off 2 bases at V and 0 bases at J, with 12 bases between the two ends. CDR3 length equals 17 residues. Germline CDR1 SGHTS, CDR2 YDEGEE.